This T cell receptor beta chain was identified in a study of blood T cell repertoires in COVID-19. Germline CDR1 and CDR2: KGHDR and SFDVKD. The CDR3 is made up of 14 amino acids. V was cut by 3 bases and J by 9 bases, with 14 bases left in between. Source study methods: Nucleated cell number was recorded as an estimate derived from reference gene primer amplification. The table came from immunoSEQ multiplex PCR; TCRdb's copy has only in-frame clones and leaves some out. V and J calls and clone size are those listed in that table; D and trimming were worked out from the DNA. The data show more than 95,000 clones, roughly nine tenths seen once.

The chain employs TRBV24-1 and TRBJ1-3; possible D gene TRBD1, 5 bases. The sequence was collected from a man over 45 with COVID-19, enrolled during active disease. Sample: peripheral blood. DNA for the CDR3: TGTGCCACCAGTGATCCGGGACGCGGGGGCACCATATATTTT. Its translation is CATSDPGRGGTIYF.